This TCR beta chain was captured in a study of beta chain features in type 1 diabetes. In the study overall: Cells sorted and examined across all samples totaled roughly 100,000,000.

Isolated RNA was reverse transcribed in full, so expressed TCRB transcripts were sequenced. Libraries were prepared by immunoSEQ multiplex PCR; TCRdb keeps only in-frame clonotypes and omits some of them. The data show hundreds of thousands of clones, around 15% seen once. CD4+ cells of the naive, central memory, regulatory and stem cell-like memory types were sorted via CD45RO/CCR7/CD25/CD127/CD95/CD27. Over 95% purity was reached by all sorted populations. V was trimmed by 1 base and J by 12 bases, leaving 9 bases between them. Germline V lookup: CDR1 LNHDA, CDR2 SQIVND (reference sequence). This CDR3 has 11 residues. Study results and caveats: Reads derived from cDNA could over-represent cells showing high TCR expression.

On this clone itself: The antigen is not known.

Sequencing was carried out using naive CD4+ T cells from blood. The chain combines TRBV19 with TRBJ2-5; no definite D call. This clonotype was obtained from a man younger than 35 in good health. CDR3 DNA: TGTGCCAGTAGTATAGGCCAGGCCAAGTACTTC. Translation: CASSIGQAKYF.